This passage covers 16 T cell receptor beta chains from one sample sequenced in a study of blood T cell repertoires in COVID-19. The assay was immunoSEQ multiplex PCR, and TCRdb's table has in-frame clones only and misses some. The table records some 80,000 clones, approximately 81% of them present only once. The sequencing sample was made of peripheral blood. These receptors all come from a man at least 80 years old with acute or convalescent COVID-19.

The V and J genes are TRBV5-1 and TRBJ2-7; 7 bases agree with TRBD1. V was clipped by 3 bases and J by 6 bases; unmatched bases: 15. CDR3 length equals 16 residues. In germline, CDR1 is SGHRS, CDR2 YFSETQ. Here the CDR3 DNA reads TGCGCCAGCAGCTATACTTTACCGGGACAGTCAACCGAGCAGTACTTC. The encoded protein is CASSYTLPGQSTEQYF. The entire variable domain, with the rest obtained from reference TRBV5-1 and TRBJ2-7, is as follows: KAGVTQTPRYLIKTRGQQVTLSCSPISGHRSVSWYQQTPGQGLQFLFEYFSETQRNKGNFPGRFSGRQFSNSRSEMNVSTLELGDSALYLCASSYTLPGQSTEQYFGPGTRLTVT.

The chain links TRBV5-4 to TRBJ2-2, with TRBD2 matching over 9 bases. The CDR3 totals 15 residues. Unmatched junction bases numbered 3, after V lost 2 bases and J lost 4 bases. The germline CDR1 and CDR2 sequences are SGHNT and YYREEE (reference sequence). CDR3 DNA: TGTGCCAGCAGCTTTAGCGGGAGATCCACCGGGGAGCTGTTTTTT. Translation: CASSFSGRSTGELFF.

The V call is TRBV28, the J call TRBJ1-4; tentatively, D is TRBD1 (5 bases). Germline lookup yields CDR1 MDHEN and CDR2 SYDVKM. V was pared by 6 bases and J by 0 bases, with 8 bases between. This CDR3 has 14 amino acids. The CDR3 region has the DNA TGTGCCAGCAGCCAACAGGCAACTAATGAAAAACTGTTTTTT. This codes for CASSQQATNEKLFF.

This chain connects TRBV20-1 to TRBJ1-5; D is possibly TRBD1 (6 bases). This CDR3 contains 12 residues. V shed 3 bases and J shed 5 bases, with 8 bases lying between them. Germline V gene lookup returns CDR1 DFQATT and CDR2 SNEGSKA (reference sequence). The CDR3 sequence is CSASSGDQPQHF. Written as DNA, the CDR3 is TGCAGTGCTAGTTCAGGGGATCAGCCCCAGCATTTT.

The CDR3 DNA follows: TGTGCCAGCAGTTACATAGGGGCAGGAGGAAACACCATATATTTT. Its protein is CASSYIGAGGNTIYF. This sequence joins TRBV6-5 and TRBJ1-3; TRBD1 might be the D (5 bases). The V and J ends lost 2 bases and 4 bases respectively, with 12 bases between them. This CDR3 is built from 15 residues. Germline CDR1 reads MNHEY; CDR2 reads SVGAGI.

J is TRBJ1-5 and V is TRBV5-4, with D possibly being TRBD1 (5 bases). The CDR3 covers 16 residues. The V end lost 4 bases, the J end lost 0 bases, and 14 bases lay between the germline ends. Germline V gene lookup returns CDR1 SGHNT and CDR2 YYREEE (reference sequence). This CDR3 is CASSKGGDGSNQPQHF. CDR3 sequence (DNA): TGTGCCAGCAGCAAAGGCGGGGACGGTAGCAATCAGCCCCAGCATTTT. Full variable domain (missing parts from reference TRBV5-4 and TRBJ1-5): ETGVTQSPTHLIKTRGQQVTLRCSSQSGHNTVSWYQQALGQGPQFIFQYYREEENGRGNFPPRFSGLQFPNYSSELNVNALELDDSALYLCASSKGGDGSNQPQHFGDGTRLSIL.

The rearrangement uses TRBV9 and TRBJ2-1; a weak D match, TRBD2 (5 bases). CDR3 size: 14 residues. The V end lost 0 bases, the J end lost 8 bases, and 12 bases lay between the germline ends. Germline CDR1 is SGDLS and CDR2 is YYNGEE. Written as DNA, the CDR3 is TGTGCCAGCAGCGTAGCAACTAGGCACGATGAGCAGTTCTTC. Encoded protein: CASSVATRHDEQFF.

The chain uses TRBV6-5 and TRBJ1-2, with TRBD1 identical over 9 bases. Germline V gene sequence: CDR1 MNHEY, CDR2 SVGAGI. This CDR3 has 13 residues. The V gene end was trimmed by 5 bases and the J gene end by 7 bases; junction bases not matched to a gene: 5. CDR3 sequence: CASSTGTGFGYTF. The DNA for the CDR3 is TGTGCCAGCAGTACCGGGACAGGGTTTGGCTACACCTTC.

The V and J genes are TRBV28 and TRBJ2-7; 10 bases are a match to TRBD2. V shed 2 bases and J 6 bases; nucleotides not matched to a gene: 10. The CDR3 covers 16 residues. Germline loops: CDR1 MDHEN, CDR2 SYDVKM. The CDR3 DNA is TGTGCCAGCAGTTTAATGGCTAGCGGGGGTCGGCTCGAGCAGTACTTC. Encoded protein: CASSLMASGGRLEQYF.

J is TRBJ1-4 and V is TRBV6-5, with 9 bases lining up with TRBD1. Germline CDR1 MNHEY, CDR2 SVGAGI. V lost 7 bases to trimming and J lost 5 bases; unmatched junction nucleotides: 8. The CDR3 is 15 residues long. CDR3 sequence reads: CASKSSGTGNEKLFF. The CDR3 DNA follows: TGTGCCAGCAAATCCTCCGGGACAGGGAATGAAAAACTGTTTTTT.

This chain joins TRBV5-1 and TRBJ2-7; TRBD1 aligns across 8 bases. The CDR3 is 14 residues long. Per germline, CDR1 SGHRS and CDR2 YFSETQ. V gave up 3 bases and J gave up 3 bases; unmatched junction bases: 5. The CDR3 here is CASSSTGGIYEQYF. CDR3 coding DNA: TGCGCCAGCAGCTCTACAGGGGGGATCTACGAGCAGTACTTC. The full variable domain, completed using reference TRBV5-1 and TRBJ2-7, is KAGVTQTPRYLIKTRGQQVTLSCSPISGHRSVSWYQQTPGQGLQFLFEYFSETQRNKGNFPGRFSGRQFSNSRSEMNVSTLELGDSALYLCASSSTGGIYEQYFGPGTRLTVT.

This sequence joins TRBV28 and TRBJ2-7, with no clear D. CDR3 length: 12 residues. Per germline, CDR1 MDHEN and CDR2 SYDVKM. V lost 2 bases to trimming and J lost 6 bases, with 8 bases between them. DNA of the CDR3: TGTGCCAGCAGTTTACGTGTTCTCGAGCAGTACTTC. It is translated as CASSLRVLEQYF.

V is TRBV6-5 and J is TRBJ2-2; 10 bases agree with TRBD2. V dropped 6 bases and J dropped 2; count of bases not matched to a gene: 3. Germline V gives CDR1 MNHEY, CDR2 SVGAGI. CDR3 length equals 15 residues. CDR3 loop: CASRTSGTNTGELFF. The CDR3 region has the DNA TGTGCCAGCAGAACTAGCGGGACTAACACCGGGGAGCTGTTTTTT.

The chain links TRBV19 to TRBJ2-7; 9 positions match TRBD1. Germline CDR1 is LNHDA and CDR2 is SQIVND (reference sequence). V gave up 6 bases and J gave up 4 bases; unmatched junction bases: 10. The CDR3 contains 15 residues. The CDR3 sequence is CASRKTGTGRYEQYF. As DNA, the CDR3 is TGTGCCAGTAGGAAGACCGGGACAGGGCGGTACGAGCAGTACTTC.

This clone was observed once. The chain is built from TRBV9 and TRBJ1-3; D is uncertain. Germline CDR1 SGDLS, CDR2 YYNGEE. CDR3 length equals 17 residues. Between the trimmed V and J ends, which lost 4 bases and 2 bases, there was a span of 19 bases. CDR3 coding DNA: TGTGCCAGCAGCCCTGGTGGAGGCAGGAGTGCTGGAAACACCATATATTTT. The encoded protein is CASSPGGGRSAGNTIYF.

The rearrangement links TRBV9 to TRBJ1-2; possible D gene TRBD1, 6 bases. The length of the CDR3 is 13 residues. The germline V gene has CDR1 SGDLS and CDR2 YYNGEE. Trimming took off 6 bases at V and 9 bases at J, with 18 bases between the two ends. CDR3 bases: TGTGCCAGCAACTTAGGGGGGGGCAGCCGCTACACCTTC. This sequence encodes CASNLGGGSRYTF.